This entry describes one T cell receptor beta chain. What it binds is not known. Then a second PCR, running about 6 to 11 cycles, was carried out with a sample-barcoded 5' primer and a J-beta primer mix. TCRdb ran MiXCR on the 5' RACE reads and lists one entry per CDR3 protein. Of approximately 1.5 million distinct CDR3 sequences in the sample, approximately 43% were seen once. This sample was included in a study of blood T cells in healthy people across ages. For the study at large: Template switching caught about one barcoded beta molecule for each two T cells.

The individuals who served as donors were healthy Caucasians living in Russia, aged about 6 to 95. Total RNA extracted from each sample amounted to at least 5 micrograms. The germline V gene encodes CDR1 MGHRA and CDR2 YSYEKL. This CDR3 contains 17 residues. V shed 5 bases, J shed 11 bases, and the junction held 21 bases outside the gene matches. Study-level points and caveats: Fewer expanded clones and more diversity marked long-lived versus aged donors.

This receptor was obtained from a woman aged 18-29 years in good health. Sequencing input: blood. The chain links TRBV4-1 to TRBJ2-5; TRBD1 agrees at 9 bases. For the CDR3, the DNA is TGCGCCAGCAGCTCTAACGCCGGGACAGGGATCTACAATGAGCAGTACTTC. Its protein is CASSSNAGTGIYNEQYF.